This T cell receptor (beta chain) was captured by sequencing in a study of T-cell memory formation after mild COVID-19. Overall study context: Across donors, TCR clusters were largely donor specific. The study's findings and limits: The SARS-CoV-2 specificity of second-wave clones reaching peak at day 37 remained unverified. The appearance of some responding clones in pre-infection memory suggested that cross-reactive memory joined.

TCR alpha and TCR beta cDNA libraries carrying sample barcodes and UMIs were produced by 5'RACE using constant-segment primers. TCRdb fed the 5' RACE reads into MiXCR, producing one record per CDR3 protein. The profile shows 280,000 or so distinct CDR3 sequences, 18% of them singletons. For this clonotype: Its antigen is currently unknown.

CDR1 is MNHNY, CDR2 SVGAGI, per germline (reference sequence). The CDR3 consists of 12 residues. V lost 4 bases, J lost 4 bases, and 7 bases lay in between. The V gene is TRBV6-6, the J gene TRBJ2-5, with D tentatively TRBD1 (5 bases). The source material was PBMCs or a T cell subset sorted from them (not recorded which). This receptor was obtained from a man younger than 35 who had mild COVID-19 (a few samples of this study predate the infection). Cell type and time point are not known. CDR3 loop: CASSSGLETQYF. The CDR3 nucleotides are TGTGCCAGCAGTTCAGGGCTAGAGACCCAGTACTTC.